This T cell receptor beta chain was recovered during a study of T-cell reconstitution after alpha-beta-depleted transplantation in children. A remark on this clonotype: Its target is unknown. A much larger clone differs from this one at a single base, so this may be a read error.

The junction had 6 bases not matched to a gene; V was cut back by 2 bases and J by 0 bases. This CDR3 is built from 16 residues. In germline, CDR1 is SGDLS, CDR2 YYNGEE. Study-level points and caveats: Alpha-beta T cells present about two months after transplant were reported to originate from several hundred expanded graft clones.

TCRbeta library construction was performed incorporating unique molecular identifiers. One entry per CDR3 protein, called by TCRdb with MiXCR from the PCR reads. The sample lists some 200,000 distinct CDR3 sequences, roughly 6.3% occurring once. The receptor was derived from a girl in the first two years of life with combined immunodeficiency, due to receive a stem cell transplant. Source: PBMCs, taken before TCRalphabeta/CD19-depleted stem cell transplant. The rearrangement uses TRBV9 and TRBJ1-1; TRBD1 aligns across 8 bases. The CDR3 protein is CASSVGDRSLNTEAFF. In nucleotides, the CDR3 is TGTGCCAGCAGCGTGGGGGACAGGTCTTTGAACACTGAAGCTTTCTTT.